The 14 T cell receptor beta chains reported below all come from one sample, sequenced in a study of CD8 T cells in Susac syndrome. Reverse transcription used about 0.5 to 1 ug RNA and random hexamers. TCRdb passed the immunoSEQ multiplex PCR reads through MiXCR, listing each CDR3 protein once. The sample includes 350,000 to 550,000 distinct CDR3 sequences, approximately 89% of them seen just once. Sequences were obtained from CD8+ T cells from PBMCs. The source is a human donor with multiple sclerosis.

The rearrangement links TRBV27 to TRBJ2-3, with 7 bases that match TRBD1. V trimming: 2 bases; J trimming: 2 bases; junction bases outside the gene matches: 7. The CDR3 is 16 amino acids. Germline values: CDR1 MNHEY, CDR2 SMNVEV (reference sequence). The CDR3 here is CASSLVQGEFTDTQYF. The CDR3 DNA follows: TGTGCCAGCAGTTTAGTTCAGGGGGAATTCACAGATACGCAGTATTTT.

V usage is TRBV6-1 and J usage is TRBJ2-1; 8 positions match TRBD1. The junction had 11 bases not matched to a gene; V was cut back by 11 bases and J by 8 bases. Germline-derived CDR1 and CDR2 are MNHNS and SASEGT. This CDR3 has 13 residues. The CDR3 DNA follows: TGTGCCGCCGACAGGGGATCGGGTGATGAGCAGTTCTTC. Translated, it gives CAADRGSGDEQFF.

The chain uses TRBV2 and TRBJ1-4; tentative D call: TRBD1 (5 bases). Germline CDR1 SNHLY, CDR2 FYNNEI. CDR3 size: 16 residues. Trimming cost V 3 bases and J 3 bases, with 14 bases left between them. Written as DNA, the CDR3 is TGTGCCAGCAGTGATACAAGGGCAGGGCCTAATGAAAAACTGTTTTTT. Amino acid sequence: CASSDTRAGPNEKLFF.

This clonotype came up once. The V call is TRBV4-1, the J call TRBJ2-1; no firm D call. This CDR3 has 17 residues. The ends were cut back, 1 base at V and 7 bases at J, with 20 bases in the middle. CDR1 MGHRA and CDR2 YSYEKL come from the germline V gene. The CDR3 coding sequence is TGCGCCAGCAGCCAAGGATCCTCCGTTTCGGCATCTAATGAGCAGTTCTTC. The encoded protein is CASSQGSSVSASNEQFF.

This clonotype was observed a few times. This chain uses TRBV3-1 with TRBJ1-1; no definite D call. The CDR3 totals 12 residues. The germline CDR1 and CDR2 sequences are LGHDT and YNNKEL (reference sequence). V lost 4 bases to trimming and J lost 5 bases, with 8 bases between them. DNA for the CDR3: TGTGCCAGCAGCCGAGAAGGTACTGAAGCTTTCTTT. Its protein product is CASSREGTEAFF.

The rearrangement links TRBV4-1 to TRBJ2-7; 8 positions match TRBD1. This CDR3 is built from 15 residues. Germline trimming cut 6 bases from V and 7 bases from J; bases unmatched to any gene: 14. The germline CDR1 and CDR2 sequences are MGHRA and YSYEKL. CDR3 protein: CASRESGGAVSEQYF. CDR3 sequence (DNA): TGCGCCAGCAGGGAATCAGGGGGCGCAGTTAGTGAGCAGTACTTC.

The chain employs TRBV4-1 and TRBJ2-3; 12 nucleotides line up with TRBD2. Per the germline V gene, CDR1 is MGHRA and CDR2 is YSYEKL. This CDR3 is built from 19 residues. Trimming took 0 bases from V and 0 from J; bases not matched to a gene: 7. The CDR3 is CASSQDGPLAGGSTDTQYF. Here the CDR3 DNA reads TGCGCCAGCAGCCAAGATGGGCCCCTAGCGGGAGGGAGCACAGATACGCAGTATTTT.

This chain uses TRBV3-1 with TRBJ1-1, with 7 bases matching TRBD1. V trimming: 3 bases; J trimming: 1 base; junction bases outside the gene matches: 2. The CDR3 totals 14 residues. The germline gives CDR1 LGHDT, CDR2 YNNKEL (reference sequence). This chain's CDR3 is CASSHYRGNTEAFF. CDR3 coding DNA: TGTGCCAGCAGCCACTACAGGGGGAACACTGAAGCTTTCTTT.

The chain has TRBV7-2 and TRBJ2-7, with 8 bases identical to TRBD2. The CDR3 is 16 residues long. Germline V gene sequence: CDR1 SGHTA, CDR2 FQGNSA. V lost 5 bases to trimming and J lost 3 bases; unmatched junction nucleotides: 12. CDR3 amino acids: CASSTDWTGGDYEQYF. CDR3 in DNA: TGTGCCAGCAGCACCGACTGGACGGGAGGGGACTACGAGCAGTACTTC.

The rearrangement links TRBV29-1 to TRBJ1-1, with 8 bases lining up with TRBD1. The CDR3 is 12 amino acids. The ends lost 6 bases at V and 10 bases at J; junction bases unmatched: 10. Germline assignment: CDR1 SQVTM and CDR2 ANQGSEA. The DNA for the CDR3 is TGCAGCGTCCAAACAGGGGGAGTGGGAGCTTTCTTT. Amino acids: CSVQTGGVGAFF.

This clonotype has just a few counts. This rearrangement joins TRBV27 to TRBJ2-7; D not certain. Germline-derived CDR1 and CDR2 are MNHEY and SMNVEV (reference sequence). V lost 3 bases and J 4 bases, leaving 7 bases between the germline ends. The CDR3 consists of 12 residues. This CDR3 reads CASSFLGYEQYF. The DNA for the CDR3 is TGTGCCAGCAGTTTTTTAGGGTACGAGCAGTACTTC.

The gene calls are TRBV12-3 or TRBV12-4 and TRBJ2-2; D call uncertain. This CDR3 is built from 16 residues. Trimming cost V 5 bases and J 0 bases, with 13 bases left between them. The CDR3: CASSPRRRTNTGELFF. The CDR3 DNA reads as TGTGCCAGCAGTCCCCGACGGAGAACGAACACCGGGGAGCTGTTTTTT.

J is TRBJ1-4 and V is TRBV12-3 or TRBV12-4; no firm D call. The CDR3 runs to 16 residues. The ends were cut back, 0 bases at V and 4 bases at J, with 12 bases in the middle. The CDR3 DNA reads TGTGCCAGCAGTTTAGCCCCGCTCCGGGGTAATGAAAAACTGTTTTTT. Translated: CASSLAPLRGNEKLFF.

The genes are TRBV6-5 and TRBJ1-1, with D possibly TRBD1 on 5 matching bases. With 4 bases removed from V and 3 bases from J, the gap between germline ends came to 18 bases. Germline V lookup: CDR1 MNHEY, CDR2 SVGAGI. The CDR3 is made up of 16 amino acids. DNA of the CDR3: TGTGCCAGCAGTTTCCCCTCGGGACTTAATGACACTGAAGCTTTCTTT. Amino acids: CASSFPSGLNDTEAFF.